These T cell receptor beta chains were read from a single sample in a study of graft-versus-host responses after intestinal transplantation. No antigen has been identified for these receptors. Assay: immunoSEQ multiplex PCR; the TCRdb copy retains only in-frame clones and omits some. The data contain fewer than 110,000 clones, roughly 89% of them singletons. The sample consisted of unstimulated CD4+ T cells sorted from spleen or lymph node cells, taken before transplant. These receptors all stem from a human donor who was the organ donor for an intestinal transplant. Both conserved end residues are trimmed from each CDR3. D genes are given only for firm matches. Only some rows state a clone size, as once, few, many or a class for expanded clones.

CDR3 protein: ASSLLTLPSYNEQF
V gene: TRBV5-6
clone size: NA
J gene: TRBJ2-1
D gene: NA

CDR3 protein: ASSVGGTGDQPQH
V gene: TRBV9
clone size: NA
J gene: TRBJ1-5
D gene: TRBD1

CDR3 protein: ASSKATNEKLF
V gene: TRBV18
clone size: NA
J gene: TRBJ1-4
D gene: NA

CDR3 protein: ASARTGSLQPQH
V gene: TRBV4-1
clone size: NA
J gene: TRBJ1-5
D gene: TRBD1

CDR3 protein: ASSPDRGYGYT
V gene: TRBV18
clone size: NA
J gene: TRBJ1-2
D gene: TRBD1

CDR3 protein: ASSQTGPNEKLF
V gene: TRBV7-2
clone size: NA
J gene: TRBJ1-4
D gene: NA

CDR3 protein: ASSSTGNTEAF
V gene: TRBV11-2
clone size: NA
J gene: TRBJ1-1
D gene: NA

CDR3 protein: ASSWPGQYYNEQF
V gene: TRBV11-1
clone size: NA
J gene: TRBJ2-1
D gene: TRBD1

CDR3 protein: ASSQGGGSYHEQY
V gene: TRBV4-1
clone size: NA
J gene: TRBJ2-7
D gene: NA

CDR3 protein: ASSPSHGRGQDTQY
V gene: TRBV7-2
clone size: few
J gene: TRBJ2-3
D gene: NA

CDR3 protein: ATSRARGNRQTYEQY
V gene: TRBV15
clone size: NA
J gene: TRBJ2-7
D gene: NA

CDR3 protein: ASSPPGYSNQPQH
V gene: TRBV18
clone size: NA
J gene: TRBJ1-5
D gene: NA

CDR3 protein: ASSFDRGQETQY
V gene: TRBV27
clone size: NA
J gene: TRBJ2-5
D gene: TRBD1

CDR3 protein: SVVSGQGARKVYGYT
V gene: TRBV29-1
clone size: NA
J gene: TRBJ1-2
D gene: TRBD1

CDR3 protein: ASRKTGSPERPLH
V gene: TRBV11-3
clone size: once
J gene: TRBJ1-6
D gene: NA

CDR3 protein: ASSSQGAAKNIQY
V gene: TRBV6-5
clone size: few
J gene: TRBJ2-4
D gene: NA

CDR3 protein: ASRRDRNSYEQY
V gene: TRBV2
clone size: NA
J gene: TRBJ2-7
D gene: TRBD1

CDR3 protein: ASSPTRDLYYNEQF
V gene: TRBV9
clone size: few
J gene: TRBJ2-1
D gene: NA

CDR3 protein: ASSPRGGRVTEAF
V gene: TRBV18
clone size: NA
J gene: TRBJ1-1
D gene: NA

CDR3 protein: ASSQSRLAVNNEQF
V gene: TRBV4-2
clone size: NA
J gene: TRBJ2-1
D gene: NA

CDR3 protein: ASSHRVDQPQH
V gene: TRBV6-5
clone size: NA
J gene: TRBJ1-5
D gene: NA

CDR3 protein: ASSYSLGSGEQY
V gene: TRBV6-5
clone size: NA
J gene: TRBJ2-7
D gene: NA

CDR3 protein: ASSWGGTGSTDTQY
V gene: TRBV5-5
clone size: NA
J gene: TRBJ2-3
D gene: NA

CDR3 protein: ASSGEVGGQETQY
V gene: TRBV5-1
clone size: NA
J gene: TRBJ2-5
D gene: NA

CDR3 protein: ASSWGTAQETQY
V gene: TRBV5-1
clone size: NA
J gene: TRBJ2-5
D gene: TRBD1

CDR3 protein: ASSLRDNNQPQH
V gene: TRBV7-8
clone size: NA
J gene: TRBJ1-5
D gene: NA

CDR3 protein: ASSKSSSGNTIY
V gene: TRBV21-1
clone size: NA
J gene: TRBJ1-3
D gene: NA

CDR3 protein: AARTRGEQF
V gene: TRBV19
clone size: NA
J gene: TRBJ2-1
D gene: NA

CDR3 protein: AISVPGSYEQY
V gene: TRBV10-3
clone size: NA
J gene: TRBJ2-7
D gene: NA

CDR3 protein: ASSQDPVGGQDTQC
V gene: TRBV4-2
clone size: NA
J gene: TRBJ2-3
D gene: NA

CDR3 protein: AISEQGGMSSGANVLT
V gene: TRBV10-3
clone size: once
J gene: TRBJ2-6
D gene: NA

CDR3 protein: ASSTPAAYEQY
V gene: TRBV25-1
clone size: NA
J gene: TRBJ2-7
D gene: NA

CDR3 protein: AWRRWGGFGELF
V gene: TRBV30
clone size: NA
J gene: TRBJ2-2
D gene: NA

CDR3 protein: ASSQGSSGSTDTQY
V gene: TRBV14
clone size: few
J gene: TRBJ2-3
D gene: TRBD2